This T cell receptor beta chain was observed in a study of blood T cell repertoires in COVID-19. Looking at the study overall: Samples representing acute and convalescent COVID-19 were sourced from the United States, Italy and Spain. T cells, B-cell-depleted T cells, or PBMCs provided the cDNA or gDNA that served as material.

In the original analysis: Reference gene primer amplification gave nucleated cell count estimates. This table comes from immunoSEQ multiplex PCR, and its TCRdb copy is limited to in-frame clones, with some not included. That table gives V, J and clone size, and the DNA gave D and trimming. The table records 100,000 to 140,000 clones, approximately 88% of them present only once. Trimming removed 1 base at V and 2 bases at J, with 9 bases between. The CDR3 totals 14 residues. Germline CDR1 is SGDLS and CDR2 is YYNGEE. The sequence was collected from a human donor in a cohort sampled during active COVID-19. The sequenced sample consisted of peripheral blood. This chain joins TRBV9 and TRBJ1-1, with D possibly TRBD1 on 5 matching bases. The CDR3 region has the DNA TGTGCCAGCAGCGTATACCAGGGAAACACTGAAGCTTTCTTT. Residues: CASSVYQGNTEAFF. Full variable domain (remainder filled in from reference TRBV9 and TRBJ1-1): DSGVTQTPKHLITATGQRVTLRCSPRSGDLSVYWYQQSLDQGLQFLIQYYNGEERAKGNILERFSAQQFPDLHSELNLSSLELGDSALYFCASSVYQGNTEAFFGQGTRLTVV.